The 14 T cell receptor beta chains below all came from one sample that was sequenced in a study of blood T cell repertoires in COVID-19. Clones were sequenced by immunoSEQ multiplex PCR, and TCRdb holds only the in-frame ones, with some missing. The table has 250,000 to 350,000 clones, about four fifths seen once. Sequenced material: peripheral blood. The receptors derive from a human donor with COVID-19, enrolled during active disease. The donor label of this sample is uncertain.

This chain links TRBV28 with TRBJ1-1; D may be TRBD1 (6 bases). Germline V lookup: CDR1 MDHEN, CDR2 SYDVKM. CDR3 length equals 14 residues. V lost 6 bases and J 5 bases, leaving 16 bases between the germline ends. CDR3 region: CASREHRDRTEAFF. For the CDR3, the DNA is TGTGCCAGCAGGGAACACAGGGATCGAACTGAAGCTTTCTTT.

The rearrangement joins TRBV6-5 to TRBJ2-5, with a weak D call TRBD2 (5 bases). V lost 0 bases and J 2 bases, leaving 7 bases between the germline ends. Germline values: CDR1 MNHEY, CDR2 SVGAGI. The CDR3 is 14 amino acids. The CDR3 loop reads CASSYSRTQETQYF. The CDR3 DNA reads as TGTGCCAGCAGTTACTCGAGGACTCAAGAGACCCAGTACTTC.

This clone showed up just a few times. The chain links TRBV7-3 to TRBJ2-5; 15 bases line up with TRBD2. The germline V gene encodes CDR1 SGHTA and CDR2 FQGTGA. Losses at the gene ends were 6 bases for V and 2 bases for J; bases not matched to a gene: 4. The CDR3 consists of 16 residues. CDR3 loop: CASSPGLAGGQETQYF. The CDR3 DNA follows: TGTGCCAGCAGTCCGGGACTAGCGGGAGGTCAAGAGACCCAGTACTTC.

V gene TRBV7-2 combines with J gene TRBJ2-5; 12 bases fit TRBD2. V was clipped by 2 bases and J by 4 bases; unmatched bases: 11. Germline loops: CDR1 SGHTA, CDR2 FQGNSA. This CDR3 comprises 18 residues. CDR3 sequence (DNA): TGTGCCAGCAGCTTACTAGCGGGAGGGATAAGGAGGGGAGAGACCCAGTACTTC. The encoded protein is CASSLLAGGIRRGETQYF.

This clone was seen only a few times. The chain links TRBV7-2 to TRBJ1-2; 9 nucleotides line up with TRBD1. Germline V lookup: CDR1 SGHTA, CDR2 FQGNSA. CDR3 length: 18 residues. Germline trimming cut 1 base from V and 1 base from J; bases unmatched to any gene: 10. The CDR3 nucleotides read TGTGCCAGCAGCTTAGGGGGGACAGGGCTGACAGTTAACTATGGCTACACCTTC. As protein: CASSLGGTGLTVNYGYTF. The whole variable domain, remainder taken from reference TRBV7-2 and TRBJ1-2, is GAGVSQSPSNKVTEKGKDVELRCDPISGHTALYWYRQSLGQGLEFLIYFQGNSAPDKSGLPSDRFSAERTGGSVSTLTIQRTQQEDSAVYLCASSLGGTGLTVNYGYTFGSGTRLTVV.

The V and J genes are TRBV29-1 and TRBJ1-1; D is unclear. The V gene's germline CDR1 is SQVTM and CDR2 ANQGSEA. The CDR3 loop spans 13 amino acids. V was shortened by 6 bases and J by 1 base, with 12 bases between the two germline ends. Here the CDR3 reads CSVHNVQNTEAFF. CDR3 DNA sequence: TGCAGCGTCCACAATGTACAGAACACTGAAGCTTTCTTT. Using reference TRBV29-1 and TRBJ1-1 for the parts outside the CDR3, the full variable domain is SAVISQKPSRDICQRGTSLTIQCQVDSQVTMMFWYRQQPGQSLTLIATANQGSEATYESGFVIDKFPISRPNLTFSTLTVSNMSPEDSSIYLCSVHNVQNTEAFFGQGTRLTVV.

The J gene is TRBJ1-1, the V gene TRBV5-1; D is undetermined. The V end was cut by 5 bases, the J end by 1 base, with 9 bases between. The CDR3 contains 13 residues. The germline CDR1 and CDR2 sequences are SGHRS and YFSETQ. The CDR3 is CASRSNTNTEAFF. CDR3 nucleotide sequence: TGCGCCAGCAGATCTAATACGAACACTGAAGCTTTCTTT.

This sequence joins TRBV5-1 and TRBJ2-3, with TRBD2 matching 9 bases. Germline V gene lookup returns CDR1 SGHRS and CDR2 YFSETQ. J gave up 3 bases and V 2 bases, and 4 bases lay outside the gene matches. This CDR3 comprises 15 residues. Written as DNA, the CDR3 is TGCGCCAGCAGCTTACAACTAGCGGGTACAGATACGCAGTATTTT. This codes for CASSLQLAGTDTQYF.

This chain uses TRBV5-8 with TRBJ2-7; D may be TRBD2 (6 bases). Per germline, CDR1 SGHTS and CDR2 YDEGEE. CDR3 length: 13 residues. Trimming took off 9 bases at V and 2 bases at J, with 15 bases between the two ends. The CDR3 DNA is TGTGCCACCTCCCAGCGGGTAACCTACGAGCAGTACTTC. Protein product: CATSQRVTYEQYF.

The CDR3 DNA reads as TGTGCCAGCAGCCAAGACCTAGGGGCCCCGGGACTAGCGGGCAGGACCGGGGAGCTGTTTTTT. Encoded protein: CASSQDLGAPGLAGRTGELFF. The J gene is TRBJ2-2, the V gene TRBV3-1 (or the pseudogene TRBV3-2); 12 positions match TRBD2. Per the germline V gene, CDR1 is LGHDT and CDR2 is YNNKEL (reference sequence). The CDR3 is 21 amino acids. Trimming removed 0 bases from V and 5 bases from J; junction bases left unmatched: 16.

The genes are TRBV7-2 and TRBJ2-7, with 7 bases fitting TRBD1. Germline V gives CDR1 SGHTA, CDR2 FQGNSA. The CDR3 is 15 amino acids. The J segment lost 2 bases and the V segment lost 5 bases, leaving 9 bases of the junction unmatched. CDR3 region: CASSLSRQGAYEQYF. Here the CDR3 DNA reads TGTGCCAGCAGCCTTTCCCGACAGGGAGCCTACGAGCAGTACTTC.

The CDR3 coding sequence is TGCAGCGTGGACAGCACTAACTATGGCTACACCTTC. Translating it yields CSVDSTNYGYTF. The chain couples TRBV29-1 to TRBJ1-2, with a weak D call TRBD1 (6 bases). CDR1 is SQVTM, CDR2 ANQGSEA, per germline. CDR3 length: 12 amino acids. The V and J ends lost 6 bases and 0 bases respectively, with 8 bases between them. The full variable domain, in which reference TRBV29-1 and TRBJ1-2 provide the parts outside the CDR3, is SAVISQKPSRDICQRGTSLTIQCQVDSQVTMMFWYRQQPGQSLTLIATANQGSEATYESGFVIDKFPISRPNLTFSTLTVSNMSPEDSSIYLCSVDSTNYGYTFGSGTRLTVV.

The V call is TRBV7-9, the J call TRBJ2-5, with a tentative D call TRBD1 (6 bases). CDR3 size: 14 residues. The V gene's germline CDR1 is SEHNR and CDR2 FQNEAQ (reference sequence). Trimming removed 5 bases at V and 1 base at J, with 11 bases between. The DNA of the CDR3 is TGTGCCAGCAGCAAACGGGACACCCAAGAGACCCAGTACTTC. This codes for CASSKRDTQETQYF.

This chain joins TRBV5-1 and TRBJ2-7; D is possibly TRBD2 (6 bases). The germline V gene has CDR1 SGHRS and CDR2 YFSETQ. Deletions cut 4 bases from V and 9 bases from J, with 20 bases between. This CDR3 contains 14 residues. The CDR3: CASSPSADYLGQYF. Written as DNA, the CDR3 is TGCGCCAGCAGCCCCTCAGCGGACTACCTCGGGCAGTACTTC.